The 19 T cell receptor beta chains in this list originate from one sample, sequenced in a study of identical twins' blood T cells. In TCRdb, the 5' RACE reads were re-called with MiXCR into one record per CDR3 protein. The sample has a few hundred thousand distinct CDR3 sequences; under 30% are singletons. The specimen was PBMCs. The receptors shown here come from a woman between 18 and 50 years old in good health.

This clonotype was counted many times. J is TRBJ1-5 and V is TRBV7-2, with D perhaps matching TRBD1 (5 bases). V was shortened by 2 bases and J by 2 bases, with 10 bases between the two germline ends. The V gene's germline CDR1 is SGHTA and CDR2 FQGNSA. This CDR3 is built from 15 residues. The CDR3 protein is CASSLQGWGNQPQHF. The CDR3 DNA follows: TGTGCCAGCAGCTTACAGGGATGGGGCAATCAGCCCCAGCATTTT. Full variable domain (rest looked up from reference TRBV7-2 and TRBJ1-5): GAGVSQSPSNKVTEKGKDVELRCDPISGHTALYWYRQSLGQGLEFLIYFQGNSAPDKSGLPSDRFSAERTGGSVSTLTIQRTQQEDSAVYLCASSLQGWGNQPQHFGDGTRLSIL.

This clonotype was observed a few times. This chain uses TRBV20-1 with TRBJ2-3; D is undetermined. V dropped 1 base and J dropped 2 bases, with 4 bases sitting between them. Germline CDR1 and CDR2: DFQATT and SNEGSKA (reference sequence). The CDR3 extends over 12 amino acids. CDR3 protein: CSARAYTDTQYF. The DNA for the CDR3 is TGCAGTGCTAGAGCATACACAGATACGCAGTATTTT.

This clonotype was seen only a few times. CDR3 coding DNA: TGTGCTAGTGGTCCCGGGTCCCACCCCTACGAGCAGTACTTC. It encodes CASGPGSHPYEQYF. This chain joins TRBV12-5 and TRBJ2-7; D ambiguous. Germline CDR1 is LGHNT and CDR2 is FRNRAP. This CDR3 region has 14 residues. Trimming cost V 5 bases and J 2 bases, with 13 bases left between them.

CDR3 protein: CASSTLAKNIQYF. DNA of the CDR3: TGTGCCAGTAGTACCCTAGCCAAAAACATTCAGTACTTC. The chain has TRBV19 and TRBJ2-4; D not certain. CDR3 length equals 13 residues. Deletions cut 4 bases from V and 0 bases from J, with 4 bases between. Germline V lookup: CDR1 LNHDA, CDR2 SQIVND (reference sequence).

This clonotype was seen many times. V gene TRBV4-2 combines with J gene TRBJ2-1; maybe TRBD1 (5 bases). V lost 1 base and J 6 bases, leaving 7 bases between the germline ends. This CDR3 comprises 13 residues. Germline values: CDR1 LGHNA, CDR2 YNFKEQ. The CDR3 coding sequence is TGTGCCAGCAGCCAAGCCAGGGCCAATGAGCAGTTCTTC. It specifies CASSQARANEQFF.

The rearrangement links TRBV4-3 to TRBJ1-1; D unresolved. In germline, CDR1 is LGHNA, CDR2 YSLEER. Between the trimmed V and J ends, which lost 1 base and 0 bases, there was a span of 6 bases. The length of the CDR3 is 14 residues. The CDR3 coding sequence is TGCGCCAGCAGCCAAGTGACGGTGAACACTGAAGCTTTCTTT. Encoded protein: CASSQVTVNTEAFF.

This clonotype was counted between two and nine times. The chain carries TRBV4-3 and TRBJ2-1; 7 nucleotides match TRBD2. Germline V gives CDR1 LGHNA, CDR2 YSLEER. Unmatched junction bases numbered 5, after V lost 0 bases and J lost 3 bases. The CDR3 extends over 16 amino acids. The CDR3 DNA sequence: TGCGCCAGCAGCCAAGAGAGGTGGGAGGGCTACAATGAGCAGTTCTTC. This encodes CASSQERWEGYNEQFF.

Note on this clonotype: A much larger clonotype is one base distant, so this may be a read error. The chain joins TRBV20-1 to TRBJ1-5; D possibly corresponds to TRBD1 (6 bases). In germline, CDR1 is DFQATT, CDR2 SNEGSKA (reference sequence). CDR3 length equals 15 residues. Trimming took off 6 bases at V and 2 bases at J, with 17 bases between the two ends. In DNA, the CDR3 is TGCAGTGCACGACCCAGCCACAGGGGCAATCAGCCCCAGCATTTT. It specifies CSARPSHRGNQPQHF.

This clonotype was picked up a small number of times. The CDR3 nucleotides are TGCAGCGTTGAACGCCGGGGACGGAGCGAAGCTTTCTTT. Amino acid sequence: CSVERRGRSEAFF. This chain connects TRBV29-1 to TRBJ1-1; D is perhaps TRBD1 (5 bases). In germline, CDR1 is SQVTM, CDR2 ANQGSEA. The CDR3 spans 13 residues. Trimming cost V 2 bases and J 8 bases, with 15 bases left between them. Together with reference TRBV29-1 and TRBJ1-1, the CDR3 gives the full variable domain: SAVISQKPSRDICQRGTSLTIQCQVDSQVTMMFWYRQQPGQSLTLIATANQGSEATYESGFVIDKFPISRPNLTFSTLTVSNMSPEDSSIYLCSVERRGRSEAFFGQGTRLTVV.

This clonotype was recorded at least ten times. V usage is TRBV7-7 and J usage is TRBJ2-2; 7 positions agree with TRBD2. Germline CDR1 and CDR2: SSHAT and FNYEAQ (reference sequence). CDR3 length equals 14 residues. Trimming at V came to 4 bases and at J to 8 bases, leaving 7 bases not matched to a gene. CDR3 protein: CASSSGRGLGELFF. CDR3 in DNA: TGTGCCAGCAGCTCGGGGCGGGGACTAGGGGAGCTGTTTTTT.

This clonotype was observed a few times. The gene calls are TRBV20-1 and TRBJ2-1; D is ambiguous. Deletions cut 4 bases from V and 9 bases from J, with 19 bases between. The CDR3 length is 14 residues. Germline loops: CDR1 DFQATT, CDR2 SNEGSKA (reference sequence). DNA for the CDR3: TGCAGTGCTAATCAGGTCACCCTAAGATCTGAGCAGTTCTTC. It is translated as CSANQVTLRSEQFF.

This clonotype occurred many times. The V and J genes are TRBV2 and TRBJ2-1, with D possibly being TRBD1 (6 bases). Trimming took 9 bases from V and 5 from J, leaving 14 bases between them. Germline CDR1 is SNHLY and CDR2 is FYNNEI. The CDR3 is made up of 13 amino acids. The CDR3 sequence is CASIRDIDNEQFF. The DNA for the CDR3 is TGTGCCAGTATACGGGACATCGACAATGAGCAGTTCTTC.

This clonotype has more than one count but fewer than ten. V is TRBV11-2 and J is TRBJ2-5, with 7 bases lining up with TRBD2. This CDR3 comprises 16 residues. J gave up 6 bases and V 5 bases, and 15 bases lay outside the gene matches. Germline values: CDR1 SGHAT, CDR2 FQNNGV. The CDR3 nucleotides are TGTGCCAGCAGCATCATCGGGGGGAGTGGTTTAAAGACCCAGTACTTC. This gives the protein CASSIIGGSGLKTQYF.

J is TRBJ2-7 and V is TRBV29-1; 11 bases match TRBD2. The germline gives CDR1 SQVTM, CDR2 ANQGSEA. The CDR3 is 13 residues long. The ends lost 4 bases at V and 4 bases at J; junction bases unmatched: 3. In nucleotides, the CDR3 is TGCAGCGTTGGGGGACTAGCGGCATACGAGCAGTACTTC. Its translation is CSVGGLAAYEQYF.

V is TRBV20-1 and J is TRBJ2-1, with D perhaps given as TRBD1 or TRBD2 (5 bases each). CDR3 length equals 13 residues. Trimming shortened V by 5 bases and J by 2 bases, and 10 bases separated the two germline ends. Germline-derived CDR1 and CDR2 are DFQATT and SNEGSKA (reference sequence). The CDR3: CSAPRGPYNEQFF. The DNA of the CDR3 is TGCAGTGCTCCGAGGGGCCCCTACAATGAGCAGTTCTTC.

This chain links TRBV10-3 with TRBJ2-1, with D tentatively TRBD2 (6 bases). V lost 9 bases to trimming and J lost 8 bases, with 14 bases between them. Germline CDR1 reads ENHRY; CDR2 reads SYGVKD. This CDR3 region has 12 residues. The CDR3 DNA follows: TGTGCCATAACGGGGGTCGGGGATGAGCAGTTCTTC. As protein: CAITGVGDEQFF.

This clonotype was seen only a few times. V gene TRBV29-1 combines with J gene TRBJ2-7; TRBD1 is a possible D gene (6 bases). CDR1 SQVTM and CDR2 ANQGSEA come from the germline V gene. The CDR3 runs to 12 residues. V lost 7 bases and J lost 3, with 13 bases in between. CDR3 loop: CSAARDIYEQYF. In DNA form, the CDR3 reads TGCAGCGCTGCCAGGGACATCTACGAGCAGTACTTC.

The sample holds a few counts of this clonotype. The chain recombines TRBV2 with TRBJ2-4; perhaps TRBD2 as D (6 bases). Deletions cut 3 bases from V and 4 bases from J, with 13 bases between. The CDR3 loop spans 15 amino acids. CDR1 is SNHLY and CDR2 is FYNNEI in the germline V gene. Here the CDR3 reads CASSDFLGGKNIQYF. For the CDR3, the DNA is TGTGCCAGCAGTGACTTCTTAGGAGGGAAAAACATTCAGTACTTC.

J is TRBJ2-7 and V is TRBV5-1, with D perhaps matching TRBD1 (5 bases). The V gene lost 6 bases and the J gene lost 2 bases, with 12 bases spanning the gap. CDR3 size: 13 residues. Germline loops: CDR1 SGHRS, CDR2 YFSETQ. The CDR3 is CASTQTGPYEQYF. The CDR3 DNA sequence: TGCGCCAGCACCCAAACAGGACCCTACGAGCAGTACTTC.